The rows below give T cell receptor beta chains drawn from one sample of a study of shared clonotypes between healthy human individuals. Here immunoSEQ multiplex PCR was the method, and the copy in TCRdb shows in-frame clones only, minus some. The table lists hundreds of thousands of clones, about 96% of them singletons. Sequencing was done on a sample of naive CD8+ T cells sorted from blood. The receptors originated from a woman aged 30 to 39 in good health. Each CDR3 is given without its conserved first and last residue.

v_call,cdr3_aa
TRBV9,ASSLQGPYNEQF
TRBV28,ASSSGRTFAEQY
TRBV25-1,ASTHDRGEAF
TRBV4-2,ASSQESSSGSFEQY
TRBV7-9,ASSLSSWEIEKLF
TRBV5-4,ASSSDRGNEQF
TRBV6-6,ASSSGTGRYGYT
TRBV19,ASSQAPTGVLTEAF
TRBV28,ASSLRRGHYGYT
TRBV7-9,ASSLGDSGGELF
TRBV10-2,ASKTSGMLYEQY
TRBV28,ASSLPPMRGGPNTEAF
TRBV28,ASRGNEGAGYGYT
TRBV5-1,ASSLLGDEQY
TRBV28,ASSASVKNEQF
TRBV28,ASSFDWVRIDNEKLF
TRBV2,ASRGFGYYEQY
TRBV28,ASSLRGTGGSTGELF
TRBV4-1,ASSQDGLAGQF
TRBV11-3,ASSSRERGTDTQY
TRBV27,ASSPTQALYEQY
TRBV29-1,SVDDPNGSGELF
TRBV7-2,ASSSGTGGVQPQH
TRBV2,ASSDHSYNEQF
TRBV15,ATSREGVATNEKLF
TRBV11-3,ASSLVGSATGELF
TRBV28,ASSLGFNQPQH
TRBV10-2,ASSESRFTGELF
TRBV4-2,ASSQDKGLAGVSYEQY
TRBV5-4,ASSLEGGRYEQY
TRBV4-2,ASSQDPGNTDTQY
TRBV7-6,ASSLGPGVGYNEQF
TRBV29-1,SVVDSGAGYT
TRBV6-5,ASRISSDSYEQY
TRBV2,ASSEKTAPLGYT
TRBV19,ASSTRTSYEQY
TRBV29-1,SVEIRDREFEQY
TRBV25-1,ASAGPMEKLF